The rows below give T cell receptor beta chains drawn from one sample of a study of T cells in Graves' hyperthyroidism and ophthalmopathy. TCRdb fed the multiplex PCR reads into MiXCR, producing one record per CDR3 protein. This sample yields under 300,000 distinct CDR3 sequences, of which approximately 14% are seen a single time; about 33% belongs to the top ten. Sequencing was performed on blood. These receptors were collected from a woman aged 50 to 60 with Graves' hyperthyroidism that later progressed to Graves' ophthalmopathy. Each CDR3 is given with its conserved first and last residue. Each record gives: J gene, clone size, V gene, D gene, CDR3 protein, CDR3 DNA. D genes are given only for firm matches. Expanded clones are given a class, and other clones once, few, many or no size at all.

TRBJ2-2 | few | TRBV20-1 | . | CSLAQNTGELFF | TGCAGTCTAGCGCAGAACACCGGGGAGCTGTTTTTT
TRBJ2-3 | many | TRBV20-1 | TRBD2 | CSARDPGTRGGTDTQYF | TGCAGTGCTAGAGATCCCGGGACTAGGGGTGGCACAGATACGCAGTATTTT
TRBJ2-5 | . | TRBV12-3/TRBV12-4 | TRBD2 | CASSFFDPSGQQETQYF | TGTGCCAGCAGTTTTTTCGATCCTAGCGGGCAACAAGAGACCCAGTACTTC
TRBJ1-4 | many | TRBV28 | . | CASSSRNSGEKLFF | TGTGCCAGCAGCTCCCGGAACAGCGGAGAAAAACTGTTTTTT
TRBJ2-1 | many | TRBV7-6 | TRBD2 | CASSLTSGQSSYNEQFF | TGTGCCAGCAGCTTAACTAGCGGGCAGAGCTCCTACAATGAGCAGTTCTTC
TRBJ2-2 | many | TRBV30 | . | CAWSVRQFENTGELFF | TGTGCCTGGAGTGTCCGGCAGTTCGAGAACACCGGGGAGCTGTTTTTT
TRBJ2-5 | few | TRBV28 | . | CATQPELQAFWETQYF | TGTGCCACCCAACCTGAATTACAGGCGTTTTGGGAGACCCAGTACTTC
TRBJ1-1 | many | TRBV5-4 | . | CASSPVDVPEAFF | TGTGCCAGCAGCCCCGTGGACGTCCCTGAAGCTTTCTTT
TRBJ1-1 | few | TRBV27 | TRBD1 | CASSFPGQGKKAFF | TGTGCCAGCAGTTTCCCCGGACAGGGAAAGAAAGCTTTCTTT
TRBJ2-2 | few | TRBV5-4 | . | CASSLGQPANTGELFF | TGTGCCAGCAGCTTGGGACAGCCAGCGAACACCGGGGAGCTGTTTTTT
TRBJ2-1 | many | TRBV3-1 | TRBD2 | CASSQDQLAGGEQFF | TGTGCCAGCAGCCAAGATCAACTAGCGGGAGGCGAGCAGTTCTTC
TRBJ1-2 | . | TRBV6-2/TRBV6-3 | . | CASHTTGSSGGYTF | TGTGCCTCCCATACCACAGGGTCGAGCGGAGGCTACACCTTC
TRBJ1-1 | many | TRBV18 | TRBD1 | CASSPQILQGEPFF | TGTGCCAGCTCACCGCAAATCCTACAGGGGGAACCTTTCTTT
TRBJ2-7 | many | TRBV15 | TRBD1 | CATSGAGTGYGQYF | TGTGCCACCAGCGGGGCCGGGACAGGCTACGGGCAGTACTTC
TRBJ1-1 | few | TRBV18 | . | CASSPPGSRGTEAFF | TGTGCCAGCTCACCACCGGGTAGCCGGGGCACTGAAGCTTTCTTT
TRBJ1-1 | many | TRBV30 | . | CAWRRGGVQLEAFF | TGTGCCTGGAGGAGGGGGGGGGTGCAGCTTGAAGCTTTCTTT
TRBJ2-7 | many | TRBV5-1 | TRBD1 | CASSSRGPTIEQYF | TGCGCCAGCAGCTCCAGGGGGCCAACGATCGAGCAGTACTTC
TRBJ2-7 | many | TRBV6-1 | . | CASSPTPRGGGYEQYF | TGTGCCAGCAGCCCTACCCCGAGGGGAGGGGGCTACGAGCAGTACTTC
TRBJ2-1 | many | TRBV5-1 | . | CASSTGNEQFF | TGCGCCAGCAGCACGGGGAATGAGCAGTTCTTC
TRBJ2-2 | many | TRBV5-1 | . | CASSTEAGLNTGELFF | TGCGCCAGCAGCACTGAAGCGGGCCTGAACACCGGGGAGCTGTTTTTT
TRBJ1-6 | . | TRBV14 | . | CASSQDRAGYNSPLHF | TGTGCCAGCAGCCAAGACCGGGCAGGCTACAATTCACCCCTCCACTTT
TRBJ2-3 | many | TRBV20-1 | TRBD2 | CSATTGGLGTDTQYF | TGCAGTGCTACTACCGGAGGACTAGGCACAGATACGCAGTATTTT
TRBJ2-7 | many | TRBV28 | . | CASRWDANYEQYF | TGTGCCAGCAGGTGGGACGCCAACTACGAGCAGTACTTC
TRBJ1-1 | many | TRBV9 | TRBD1 | CASRGDSMNTEAFF | TGTGCCAGCAGGGGGGACAGCATGAACACTGAAGCTTTCTTT
TRBJ1-4 | many | TRBV5-8 | . | CASSFQGAATEKLFF | TGTGCCAGCAGCTTCCAAGGGGCAGCGACAGAAAAACTGTTTTTT
TRBJ1-2 | few | TRBV4-1 | . | CASSLPDSYGYTF | TGCGCCAGCAGCCTCCCGGACAGCTATGGCTACACCTTC
TRBJ2-7 | many | TRBV7-2 | TRBD1 | CASSLAPTHRGDEQYF | TGTGCCAGCAGCTTAGCCCCGACCCACAGGGGGGACGAGCAGTACTTC
TRBJ2-3 | many | TRBV5-1 | . | CASSWGGVGTDTQYF | TGCGCCAGCAGCTGGGGGGGCGTCGGGACAGATACGCAGTATTTT
TRBJ2-2 | . | TRBV5-1 | . | CASSLVTGSTGELFF | TGCGCCAGCAGCTTGGTTACTGGCTCTACCGGGGAGCTGTTTTTT